What follows are 17 T cell receptor beta chains derived from one specimen sequenced in a study of blood T cell repertoires in COVID-19 (dated by TCRdb to the early 2020s). The library came from the immunoSEQ multiplex PCR assay. Imported from immuneACCESS, the table was reduced by TCRdb to in-frame sequences with V and J called. These copies leave out some clones; in studies compared against another copy, an unresolved V gene accounts for under half, and the cause of the remainder is not known. The sample table records some 200,000 clones; approximately 79% of these occur just once. About 5% of the sample rests with the top ten. The specimen sequenced was PBMCs or T cells enriched from blood (not recorded which). The receptors stem from a woman aged 55-75 years with acute COVID-19.

The chain is built from TRBV7-8 and TRBJ1-4; D remains ambiguous. Germline values: CDR1 SGHVS, CDR2 FQNEAQ. This CDR3 has 13 residues. Trimming stripped 6 bases from V and 6 bases from J, with 11 bases between. In DNA form, the CDR3 reads TGTGCCAGCAGAGGGAGGGTGGATGAAAAACTGTTTTTT. This gives the protein CASRGRVDEKLFF.

This rearrangement joins TRBV7-9 to TRBJ1-1; D is perhaps TRBD1 (5 bases). Germline V gives CDR1 SEHNR, CDR2 FQNEAQ (reference sequence). This CDR3 contains 15 residues. Deletions cut 6 bases from V and 2 bases from J, with 16 bases between. The DNA of the CDR3 is TGTGCCAGCAGTCCGGGAGGGGAGCCAAACACTGAAGCTTTCTTT. This sequence encodes CASSPGGEPNTEAFF.

The V and J genes are TRBV6-2 or TRBV6-3 and TRBJ2-7; 9 nucleotides agree with TRBD1. The CDR3 is 16 amino acids. CDR1 and CDR2 (germline): MNHEY, SVGEGT. The J segment lost 7 bases and the V segment lost 0 bases, leaving 10 bases of the junction unmatched. CDR3 bases: TGTGCCAGCAGTTACTCCGGGACAGGGAAGGAGAATGAGCAGTACTTC. Protein product: CASSYSGTGKENEQYF.

This chain joins TRBV5-6 and TRBJ2-7; D remains ambiguous. The CDR3 is 12 residues long. Germline loops: CDR1 SGHDT, CDR2 YYEEEE. Trimming removed 2 bases from V and 3 bases from J, with 6 bases in between. CDR3 protein: CASSFSGYEQYV. Here the CDR3 DNA reads TGTGCCAGCAGCTTTTCCGGCTACGAGCAGTACGTC.

This clone showed up just once. In the same sample, other DNA sequences code for this CDR3. The chain links TRBV29-1 to TRBJ1-4; D uncertain. The CDR3 contains 13 residues. Germline values: CDR1 SQVTM, CDR2 ANQGSEA. V lost 4 bases and J lost 11, with 17 bases in between. The CDR3 is CSVGQVDGEKLFF. DNA of the CDR3: TGCAGCGTTGGGCAGGTCGATGGTGAGAAACTGTTTTTT.

About this clone itself: Sequence at one end of the junction differs from germline and may be a read error. The rearrangement uses TRBV24-1 and TRBJ1-2, with D uncertain. The V gene's germline CDR1 is KGHDR and CDR2 SFDVKD. The CDR3 has 11 amino acids. CDR3 loop: CAISSSYGYTF. CDR3 DNA: TGTGCCATCAGTTCGTCCTATGGCTACACCTTC.

In this sample, this clone turned up a few times. The chain employs TRBV19 and TRBJ2-1, with a possible D match to TRBD1 (5 bases). CDR3 length equals 15 residues. Trimming cost V 6 bases and J 2 bases, with 14 bases left between them. CDR1 LNHDA and CDR2 SQIVND come from the germline V gene (reference sequence). The DNA for the CDR3 is TGTGCCAGTAGCGACAGTCAAATAACCTACAATGAGCAGTTCTTC. Translating gives CASSDSQITYNEQFF.

This clone was picked up one time. The rearrangement uses TRBV7-8 and TRBJ1-6; D is possibly TRBD1 (6 bases). Germline values: CDR1 SGHVS, CDR2 FQNEAQ. This CDR3 is built from 15 residues. V was pared by 3 bases and J by 7 bases, with 13 bases between. DNA of the CDR3: TGTGCCAGCAGCTTCCTAGGGGGTGGGAATTCACCCCTCCACTTT. It specifies CASSFLGGGNSPLHF.

This chain joins TRBV28 and TRBJ1-3; 7 bases are a match to TRBD1. V lost 6 bases, J lost 0 bases, and 2 bases stayed unmatched. The CDR3 spans 14 residues. CDR1 and CDR2 from the germline V gene are MDHEN and SYDVKM. CDR3 in DNA: TGTGCCAGCAGGGGGACAGACTCTGGAAACACCATATATTTT. Translation gives CASRGTDSGNTIYF.

Here the CDR3 reads CASHSGYEQFF. DNA for the CDR3: TGTGCCAGTCACTCAGGGTATGAGCAGTTCTTC. The V gene is TRBV19, the J gene TRBJ2-1, with D perhaps matching TRBD1 (5 bases). CDR3 length: 11 residues. V was shortened by 8 bases and J by 8 bases, with 10 bases between the two germline ends. Germline assignment: CDR1 LNHDA and CDR2 SQIVND (reference sequence).

CDR3 bases: TGCGCCAGCAGCCTGGAGCGGGGGGGCCGAAGCACAGATACGCAGTATTTT. Its protein product is CASSLERGGRSTDTQYF. V and J are TRBV5-1 and TRBJ2-3, with TRBD2 identical over 10 bases. Germline V gene data show CDR1 as SGHRS and CDR2 as YFSETQ. V trimming: 4 bases; J trimming: 0 bases; junction bases outside the gene matches: 8. The CDR3 covers 17 residues.

CDR3 nucleotide sequence: TGTGCCACCAGAGGGTCGCGGGGAACTAATGAAAAACTGTTTTTT. Encoded protein: CATRGSRGTNEKLFF. The V gene is TRBV15, the J gene TRBJ1-4; D not resolved. This CDR3 is built from 15 residues. Germline-derived CDR1 and CDR2 are LNHNV and YYDKDF (reference sequence). V shed 6 bases and J shed 1 base, with 12 bases lying between them.

The genes are TRBV11-3 and TRBJ2-2; 9 bases align to TRBD2. The CDR3 totals 16 residues. Looked up from germline, CDR1 is SGHNT and CDR2 is YENEEA. Trimming at V came to 3 bases and at J to 1 base, leaving 3 bases not matched to a gene. The CDR3 region is CASSLTSGWNTGELFF. Written as DNA, the CDR3 is TGTGCCAGCAGCTTGACTAGCGGTTGGAACACCGGGGAGCTGTTTTTT.

The chain joins TRBV27 to TRBJ1-3; a weak D match, TRBD1 (5 bases). V shed 5 bases and J shed 1 base, with 15 bases lying between them. CDR1 and CDR2 from the germline V gene are MNHEY and SMNVEV (reference sequence). The CDR3 consists of 16 residues. CDR3 DNA sequence: TGTGCCAGCAGTAGGGCAGGGCACGCTTCTGGAAACACCATATATTTT. Protein sequence: CASSRAGHASGNTIYF.

This chain connects TRBV19 to TRBJ1-2, with D possibly matching TRBD1 (5 bases). The CDR3 is 15 amino acids. Trimming cost V 4 bases and J 0 bases, with 12 bases left between them. Germline assignment: CDR1 LNHDA and CDR2 SQIVND (reference sequence). The chain's CDR3 is CASSTLSTANYGYTF. The CDR3 bases are TGTGCCAGTAGTACCCTGTCGACAGCTAACTATGGCTACACCTTC.

This sequence joins TRBV4-1 and TRBJ1-2, with D possibly TRBD1 on 5 matching bases. The CDR3 is 17 amino acids. Trimming left V 0 bases short and J 7 bases short, with 21 bases between. Per the germline V gene, CDR1 is MGHRA and CDR2 is YSYEKL. CDR3 bases: TGCGCCAGCAGCCAAGACGAGCGCCGGGGAGGGGTGCCTGGCTACACCTTC. It translates to CASSQDERRGGVPGYTF.

This chain uses TRBV7-2 with TRBJ1-1, with a possible D match to TRBD1 (5 bases). The CDR3 covers 17 residues. V was pared by 2 bases and J by 0 bases, with 16 bases between. Per the germline V gene, CDR1 is SGHTA and CDR2 is FQGNSA. DNA for the CDR3: TGTGCCAGCAGCTTAATTTCCACAGGAGCCTTGAACACTGAAGCTTTCTTT. Translated: CASSLISTGALNTEAFF.